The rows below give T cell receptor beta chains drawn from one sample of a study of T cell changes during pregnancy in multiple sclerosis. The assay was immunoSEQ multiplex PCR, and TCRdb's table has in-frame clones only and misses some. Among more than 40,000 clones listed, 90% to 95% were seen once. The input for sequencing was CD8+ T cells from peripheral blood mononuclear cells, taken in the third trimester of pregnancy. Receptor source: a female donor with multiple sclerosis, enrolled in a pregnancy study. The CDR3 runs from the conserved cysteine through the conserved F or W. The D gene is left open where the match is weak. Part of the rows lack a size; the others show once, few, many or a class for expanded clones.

TGTGCCAGCAGCTTACAGGGGGATGCTGGGGCCAACGTCCTGACTTTC | CASSLQGDAGANVLTF | NA | TRBD1 | TRBJ2-6 | TRBV5-8
TGTGCCAGCAGCGAAATTCTGGGGCGGAACACTGAAGCTTTCTTT | CASSEILGRNTEAFF | NA | NA | TRBJ1-1 | TRBV2
TGTGCCTGGACGGGTGGCAATGAGCAGTTCTTC | CAWTGGNEQFF | NA | NA | TRBJ2-1 | TRBV30
TGTGCCAGCAGCGTCCCCGCTGAGCGGGCGAACACCGGGGAGCTGTTTTTT | CASSVPAERANTGELFF | NA | NA | TRBJ2-2 | TRBV9
TGTGCCAGCAGTGACCGGTTGTGGGGAGGAAATGAGCAGTTCTTC | CASSDRLWGGNEQFF | NA | NA | TRBJ2-1 | TRBV6-4
TGTGCCAGCAGTCGTGGGACAGTCACTGAAGCTTTCTTT | CASSRGTVTEAFF | NA | TRBD1 | TRBJ1-1 | TRBV28
TGTGCCAGCAGCCCCTACGACAGGGCCTACGAGCAGTACTTC | CASSPYDRAYEQYF | NA | TRBD1 | TRBJ2-7 | TRBV7-9
TGTGCCTGGAGTGCGGCCGGACAGGGGAGCTACGAGCAGTACTTC | CAWSAAGQGSYEQYF | NA | TRBD1 | TRBJ2-7 | TRBV30
TGTGCCAGCAGTATTACTAGCGGAGCTCCCTACAATGAGCAGTTCTTC | CASSITSGAPYNEQFF | NA | TRBD2 | TRBJ2-1 | TRBV6-6
TGTGCCAGTAGTAGCGCCGGGACCCTGAAGGGAGGTCAGCCCCAGCATTTT | CASSSAGTLKGGQPQHF | NA | NA | TRBJ1-5 | TRBV19
TGTGCCAGCAGCCTTGGGACTCTATTCTCCTACGAGCAGTACTTC | CASSLGTLFSYEQYF | once | NA | TRBJ2-7 | TRBV5-5
TGTGCCAGCAGCCCCTATAACTATGGCTACACCTTC | CASSPYNYGYTF | once | NA | TRBJ1-2 | TRBV11-2
TGTGCCAGCAGTCTATCGACAGGTGCGACAGATACGCAGTATTTT | CASSLSTGATDTQYF | NA | NA | TRBJ2-3 | TRBV5-5
TGTGCCAGCAGTTTACTCCTAGAGAGCTCCTACGAGCAGTACTTC | CASSLLLESSYEQYF | NA | NA | TRBJ2-7 | TRBV28
TGTGCCAGCAGCCCGGAGTTAGCTAACTATGGCTACACCTTC | CASSPELANYGYTF | NA | NA | TRBJ1-2 | TRBV5-4
TGTGCCAGCAGCGTAGGCCTAGGCGAGCAGTACTTC | CASSVGLGEQYF | NA | NA | TRBJ2-7 | TRBV9
TGTGCCAGCAGTTTATACTCAGGGCTGTGGACTGAAGCTTTCTTT | CASSLYSGLWTEAFF | NA | NA | TRBJ1-1 | TRBV28
TGTGCCAGCAGTGTAGGGGCGCAAGGGTCCACTGAAGCTTTCTTT | CASSVGAQGSTEAFF | NA | NA | TRBJ1-1 | TRBV6-1
TGCGCCAGCAGCCAAGTGCGGGGGGGCCTATACGAGCAGTACTTC | CASSQVRGGLYEQYF | NA | TRBD2 | TRBJ2-7 | TRBV4-3
TGTGCCAGCAGCGACCCCGGGATTGGGAGTGGCTACACCTTC | CASSDPGIGSGYTF | NA | NA | TRBJ1-2 | TRBV9
TGTGCCACCAGCAGTCTTTACCGGAACTATGGCTACACCTTC | CATSSLYRNYGYTF | NA | NA | TRBJ1-2 | TRBV15
TGTGCCTGGAGTTCTGTTCTGACTGAAGCTTTCTTT | CAWSSVLTEAFF | few | NA | TRBJ1-1 | TRBV30
TGTGCCAGCGCGGGACTAGCAAACGGGGAGCTGTTTTTT | CASAGLANGELFF | NA | TRBD2 | TRBJ2-2 | TRBV27
TGTGCCAGCACGGGAGGGTTGGGTGAGCAGTTCTTC | CASTGGLGEQFF | NA | TRBD2 | TRBJ2-1 | TRBV28
TGTGCCAGCAGTGACAGGAGTAACTATGGCTACACCTTC | CASSDRSNYGYTF | once | NA | TRBJ1-2 | TRBV27
TGCAGCGTTGAATCCCGCGGGGAGACCCAGTACTTC | CSVESRGETQYF | NA | NA | TRBJ2-5 | TRBV29-1
TGTGCCAGCAGCTTCCAGGGTAATCATAACTATGGCTACACCTTC | CASSFQGNHNYGYTF | NA | NA | TRBJ1-2 | TRBV7-9
TGTGCCAGCAGCTTAGACAATGAATCTGGGGGCTACTCTGGAAACACCATATATTTT | CASSLDNESGGYSGNTIYF | NA | NA | TRBJ1-3 | TRBV7-6
TGTGCCAGCAGTGACGGGGAGAGGAACGAGCAGTACTTC | CASSDGERNEQYF | NA | NA | TRBJ2-7 | TRBV6-1
TGCGCCAGTCGGGGGGGCGAAGGAGATACGCAGTATTTT | CASRGGEGDTQYF | NA | TRBD2 | TRBJ2-3 | TRBV4-3
TGCGCCAGCCAAGAAGGGACTAGCGGGAGTTTCGATGAGCAGTTCTTC | CASQEGTSGSFDEQFF | NA | TRBD2 | TRBJ2-1 | TRBV5-1
TGTGCCAGCAGCAACCAGGACAGGGGGCGAGGAGACTACGAGCAGTACTTC | CASSNQDRGRGDYEQYF | NA | NA | TRBJ2-7 | TRBV21-1
TGTGCCAGCAGCTTACAGGCTTACGAGCAGTACTTC | CASSLQAYEQYF | few | NA | TRBJ2-7 | TRBV7-9
TGTGCCAGCAGTTCCCGGACAGGGGATCTTAACTATGGCTACACCTTC | CASSSRTGDLNYGYTF | NA | TRBD1 | TRBJ1-2 | TRBV6-5
TGTGCCAGCAGTCTAACAGGGGGCGCGGACTATGGCTACACCTTC | CASSLTGGADYGYTF | once | TRBD1 | TRBJ1-2 | TRBV7-9
TGTGCCAGCAGAAACACGGGTGAGCAGTTCTTC | CASRNTGEQFF | few | NA | TRBJ2-1 | TRBV2
TGTGCCAGCAGCTTATGGACAGGGGGTCATGAAAAACTGTTTTTT | CASSLWTGGHEKLFF | NA | TRBD1 | TRBJ1-4 | TRBV7-9
TGTGCCAGTAGTACTCGACAGGTCCAAGAGACCCAGTACTTC | CASSTRQVQETQYF | NA | NA | TRBJ2-5 | TRBV19
TGTGCCAGCAGTTTACAGCGCCAGATCTATGGCTACACCTTC | CASSLQRQIYGYTF | NA | NA | TRBJ1-2 | TRBV28
TGTGCCAGCAGTTTAGAGGCCAGCTCCTACAATGAGCAGTTCTTC | CASSLEASSYNEQFF | NA | NA | TRBJ2-1 | TRBV28
TGTGCCAGCAGCCCAGCGTTCGGGACTAAAAAATTCTACGAGCAGTACTTC | CASSPAFGTKKFYEQYF | NA | TRBD2 | TRBJ2-7 | TRBV7-9
TGTGCCAGCAGCTTAGCACCGGGACAGGGGCAAGAGACCCAGTACTTC | CASSLAPGQGQETQYF | NA | TRBD1 | TRBJ2-5 | TRBV7-9
TGTGCCAGCAGCCAGGACAGTTCCTCTGGGGCCAACGTCCTGACTTTC | CASSQDSSSGANVLTF | NA | NA | TRBJ2-6 | TRBV6-4
TGTGCCTGGAGGGCCCGACAGGAACTCCGCTCTGAAGCTTTCTTT | CAWRARQELRSEAFF | NA | NA | TRBJ1-1 | TRBV30
TGTGCCAGCAGTTCGCAAGCGGGGGAGGGCCCAGATACGCAGTATTTT | CASSSQAGEGPDTQYF | NA | TRBD2 | TRBJ2-3 | TRBV6-5
TGTGCCAGCAGCGTTCCGGGTAATGAGCAGTTCTTC | CASSVPGNEQFF | NA | NA | TRBJ2-1 | TRBV9
TGTGCCAGCAGCCAGAAGCGTAACTACGAGCAGTACTTC | CASSQKRNYEQYF | NA | NA | TRBJ2-7 | TRBV4-2
TGTGCCAGCAGGGGGGGGGACACCGGGGAGCTGTTTTTT | CASRGGDTGELFF | NA | TRBD2 | TRBJ2-2 | TRBV7-9
TGTGCCAGCAGCCCATTTCGAGGGCCAGCTGATACGCAGTATTTT | CASSPFRGPADTQYF | NA | NA | TRBJ2-3 | TRBV7-3
TGTGCCAGCAGTCAGACTAGCGGGGCAACAGATACGCAGTATTTT | CASSQTSGATDTQYF | NA | TRBD2 | TRBJ2-3 | TRBV28
TGCGCCAGCAGCCAAGGCCTAGCGGGGATCGATGAGCAGTTCTTC | CASSQGLAGIDEQFF | NA | TRBD2 | TRBJ2-1 | TRBV4-3
TGCGCCAGCAGCCCCGGCGGGGGGGTAAACAATGAGCAGTTCTTC | CASSPGGGVNNEQFF | NA | TRBD2 | TRBJ2-1 | TRBV4-3